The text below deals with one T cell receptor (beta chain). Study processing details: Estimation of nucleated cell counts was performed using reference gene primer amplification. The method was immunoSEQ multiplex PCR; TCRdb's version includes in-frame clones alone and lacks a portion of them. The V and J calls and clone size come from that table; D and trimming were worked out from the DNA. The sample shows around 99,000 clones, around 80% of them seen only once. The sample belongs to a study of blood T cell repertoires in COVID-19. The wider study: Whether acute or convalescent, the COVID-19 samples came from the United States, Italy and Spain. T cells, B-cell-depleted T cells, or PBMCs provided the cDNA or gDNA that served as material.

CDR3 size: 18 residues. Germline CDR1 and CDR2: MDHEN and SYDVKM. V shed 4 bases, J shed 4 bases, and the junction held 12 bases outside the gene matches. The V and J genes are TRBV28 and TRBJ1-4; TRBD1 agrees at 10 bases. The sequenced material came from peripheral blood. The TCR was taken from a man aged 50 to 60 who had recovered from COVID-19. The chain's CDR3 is CASSSPPGQGKGNEKLFF. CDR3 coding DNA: TGTGCCAGCAGTTCCCCACCGGGACAGGGGAAGGGTAATGAAAAACTGTTTTTT.